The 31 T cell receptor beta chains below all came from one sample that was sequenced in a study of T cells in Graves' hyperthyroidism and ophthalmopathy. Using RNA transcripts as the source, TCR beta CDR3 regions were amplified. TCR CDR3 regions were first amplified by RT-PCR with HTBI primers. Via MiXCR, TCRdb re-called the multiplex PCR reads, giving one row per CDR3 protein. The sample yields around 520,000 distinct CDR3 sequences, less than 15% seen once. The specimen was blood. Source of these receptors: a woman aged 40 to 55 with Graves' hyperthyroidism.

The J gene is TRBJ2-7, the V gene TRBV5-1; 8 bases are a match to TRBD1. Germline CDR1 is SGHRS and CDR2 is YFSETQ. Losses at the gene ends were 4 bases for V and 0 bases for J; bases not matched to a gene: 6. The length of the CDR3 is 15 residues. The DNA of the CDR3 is TGCGCCAGCAGCCCGACTGGACAGGGCTCCTACGAGCAGTACTTC. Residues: CASSPTGQGSYEQYF. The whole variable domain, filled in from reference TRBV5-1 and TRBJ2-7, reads KAGVTQTPRYLIKTRGQQVTLSCSPISGHRSVSWYQQTPGQGLQFLFEYFSETQRNKGNFPGRFSGRQFSNSRSEMNVSTLELGDSALYLCASSPTGQGSYEQYFGPGTRLTVT.

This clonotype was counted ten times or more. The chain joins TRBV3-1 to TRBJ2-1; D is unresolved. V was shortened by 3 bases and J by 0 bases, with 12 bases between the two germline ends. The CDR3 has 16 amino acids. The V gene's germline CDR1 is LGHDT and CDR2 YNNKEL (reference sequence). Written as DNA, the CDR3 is TGTGCCAGCAGCCACCATACGCCGCGCTCCTACAATGAGCAGTTCTTC. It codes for CASSHHTPRSYNEQFF.

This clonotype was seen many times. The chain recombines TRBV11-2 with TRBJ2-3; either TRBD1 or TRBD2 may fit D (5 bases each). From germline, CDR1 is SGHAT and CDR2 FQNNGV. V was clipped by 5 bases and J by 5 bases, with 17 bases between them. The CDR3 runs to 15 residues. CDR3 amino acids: CASSHTGALVDTQYF. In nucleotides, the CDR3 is TGTGCCAGCAGCCACACCGGGGCCCTAGTAGATACGCAGTATTTT.

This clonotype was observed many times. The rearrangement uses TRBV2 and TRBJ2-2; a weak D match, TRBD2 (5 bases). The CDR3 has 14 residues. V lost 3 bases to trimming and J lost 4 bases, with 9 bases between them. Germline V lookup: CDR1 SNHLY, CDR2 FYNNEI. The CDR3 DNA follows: TGTGCCAGCAGTGACCAAGGGAGCACCGGGGAGCTGTTTTTT. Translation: CASSDQGSTGELFF. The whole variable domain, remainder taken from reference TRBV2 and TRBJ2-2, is EPEVTQTPSHQVTQMGQEVILRCVPISNHLYFYWYRQILGQKVEFLVSFYNNEISEKSEIFDDQFSVERPDGSNFTLKIRSTKLEDSAMYFCASSDQGSTGELFFGEGSRLTVL.

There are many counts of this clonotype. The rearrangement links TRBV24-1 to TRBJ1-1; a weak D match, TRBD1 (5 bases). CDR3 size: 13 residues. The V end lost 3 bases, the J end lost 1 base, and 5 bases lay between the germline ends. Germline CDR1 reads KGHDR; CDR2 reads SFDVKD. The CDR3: CATSDTGNTEAFF. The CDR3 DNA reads TGTGCCACCAGTGATACAGGGAACACTGAAGCTTTCTTT.

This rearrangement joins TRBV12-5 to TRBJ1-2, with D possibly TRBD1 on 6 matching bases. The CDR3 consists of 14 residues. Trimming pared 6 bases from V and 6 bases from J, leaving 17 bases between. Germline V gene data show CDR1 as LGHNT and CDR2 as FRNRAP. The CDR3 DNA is TGTGCTAGTGGCCTTTCCTCGACAGGCCATGGCTACACCTTC. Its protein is CASGLSSTGHGYTF.

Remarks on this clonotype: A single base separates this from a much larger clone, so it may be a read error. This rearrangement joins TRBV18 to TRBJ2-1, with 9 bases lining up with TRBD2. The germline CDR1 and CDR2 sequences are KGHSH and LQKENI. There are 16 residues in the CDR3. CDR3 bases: TGTGCCGGCTCACTCTTTAGCGGGAGCTCCTACAATGAGCAGTTCTTC. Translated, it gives CAGSLFSGSSYNEQFF.

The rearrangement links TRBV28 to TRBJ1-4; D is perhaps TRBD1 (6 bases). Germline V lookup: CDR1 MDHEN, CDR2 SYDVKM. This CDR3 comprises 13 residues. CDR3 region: CVSQQGSNEKLFF. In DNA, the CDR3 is TGTGTTTCCCAACAGGGTTCTAATGAAAAACTGTTTTTT.

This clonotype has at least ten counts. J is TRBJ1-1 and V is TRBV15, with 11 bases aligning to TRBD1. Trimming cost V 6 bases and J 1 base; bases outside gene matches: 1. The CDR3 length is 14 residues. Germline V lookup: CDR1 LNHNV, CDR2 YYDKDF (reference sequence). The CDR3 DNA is TGTGCCACCAGGGGGACAGGGGGGAACACTGAAGCTTTCTTT. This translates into CATRGTGGNTEAFF.

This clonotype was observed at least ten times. The CDR3 here is CASSSLAGGVEQYF. CDR3 nucleotide sequence: TGTGCCAGCAGCTCGTTAGCGGGAGGAGTGGAGCAGTACTTC. The V and J genes are TRBV7-6 and TRBJ2-7, with 10 positions matching TRBD2. CDR1 and CDR2 (germline): SGHVS, FNYEAQ. This CDR3 spans 14 amino acids. With 4 bases clipped from V and 7 bases from J, the junction kept 7 bases outside the gene matches.

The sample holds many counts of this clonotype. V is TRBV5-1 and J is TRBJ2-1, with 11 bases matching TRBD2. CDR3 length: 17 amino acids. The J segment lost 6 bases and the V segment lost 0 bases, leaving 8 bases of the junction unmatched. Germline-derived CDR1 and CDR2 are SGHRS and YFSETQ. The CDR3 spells CASSLGSTSGRANEQFF. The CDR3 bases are TGCGCCAGCAGCTTGGGGTCCACTAGCGGGAGAGCCAATGAGCAGTTCTTC.

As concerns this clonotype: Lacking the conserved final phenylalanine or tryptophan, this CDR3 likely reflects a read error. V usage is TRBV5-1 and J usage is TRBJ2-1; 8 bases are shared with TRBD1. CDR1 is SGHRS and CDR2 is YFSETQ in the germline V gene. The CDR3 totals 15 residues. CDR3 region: CASSPMDRDYNEQFV. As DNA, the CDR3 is TGTGCCAGCAGCCCGATGGACAGGGATTACAATGAGCAGTTCGTC.

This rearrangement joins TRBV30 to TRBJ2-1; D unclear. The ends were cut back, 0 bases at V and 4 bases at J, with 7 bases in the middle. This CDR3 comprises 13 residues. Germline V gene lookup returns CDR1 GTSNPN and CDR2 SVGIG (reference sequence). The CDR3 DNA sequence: TGTGCCTGGAGTGTCGCCTTATACAATGAGCAGTTCTTC. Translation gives CAWSVALYNEQFF.

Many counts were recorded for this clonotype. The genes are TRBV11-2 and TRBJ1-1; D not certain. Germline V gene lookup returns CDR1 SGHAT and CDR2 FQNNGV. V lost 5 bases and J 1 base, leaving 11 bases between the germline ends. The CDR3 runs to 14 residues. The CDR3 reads CASSRGNANTEAFF. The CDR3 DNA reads TGTGCCAGCAGCCGGGGTAACGCGAACACTGAAGCTTTCTTT.

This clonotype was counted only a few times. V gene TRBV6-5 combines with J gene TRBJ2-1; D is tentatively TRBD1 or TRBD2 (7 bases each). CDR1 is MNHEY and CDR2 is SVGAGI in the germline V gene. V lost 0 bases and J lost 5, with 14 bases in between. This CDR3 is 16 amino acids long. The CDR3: CASSYSRQGGNNEQFF. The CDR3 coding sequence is TGTGCCAGCAGTTACTCCAGACAGGGAGGGAACAATGAGCAGTTCTTC.

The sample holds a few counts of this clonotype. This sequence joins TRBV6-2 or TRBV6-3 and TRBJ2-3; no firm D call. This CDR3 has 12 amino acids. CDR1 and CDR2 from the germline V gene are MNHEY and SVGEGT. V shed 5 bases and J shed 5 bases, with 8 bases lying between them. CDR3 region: CASSKLGDTQYF. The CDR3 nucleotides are TGTGCCAGCAGTAAACTCGGAGATACGCAGTATTTT.

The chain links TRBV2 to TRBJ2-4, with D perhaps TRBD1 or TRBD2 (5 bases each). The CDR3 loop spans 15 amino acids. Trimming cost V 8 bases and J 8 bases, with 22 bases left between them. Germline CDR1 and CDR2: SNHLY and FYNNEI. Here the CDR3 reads CASRGESRAGDIQYF. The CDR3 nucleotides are TGTGCCAGCCGTGGGGAATCCAGGGCGGGTGACATTCAGTACTTC.

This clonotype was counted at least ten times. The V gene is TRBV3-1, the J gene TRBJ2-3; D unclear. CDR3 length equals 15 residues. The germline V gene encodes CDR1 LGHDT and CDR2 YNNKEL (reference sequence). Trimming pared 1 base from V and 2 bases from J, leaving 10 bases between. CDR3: CASSQGVTATDTQYF. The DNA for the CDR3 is TGTGCCAGCAGCCAAGGGGTCACAGCCACAGATACGCAGTATTTT.

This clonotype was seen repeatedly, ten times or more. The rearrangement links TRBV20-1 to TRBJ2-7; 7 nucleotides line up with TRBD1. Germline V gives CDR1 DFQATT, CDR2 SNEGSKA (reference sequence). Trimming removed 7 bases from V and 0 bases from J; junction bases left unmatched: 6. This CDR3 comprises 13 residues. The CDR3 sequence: CSVPGQYSYEQYF. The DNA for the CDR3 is TGCAGTGTTCCGGGACAGTACTCCTACGAGCAGTACTTC.

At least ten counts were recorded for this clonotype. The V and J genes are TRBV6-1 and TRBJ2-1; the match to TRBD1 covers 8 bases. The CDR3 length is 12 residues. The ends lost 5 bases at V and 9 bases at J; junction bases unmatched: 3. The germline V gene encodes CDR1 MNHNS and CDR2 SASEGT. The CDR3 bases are TGTGCCAGCAGTTATGACAGGGGTGAGCAGTTCTTC. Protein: CASSYDRGEQFF.

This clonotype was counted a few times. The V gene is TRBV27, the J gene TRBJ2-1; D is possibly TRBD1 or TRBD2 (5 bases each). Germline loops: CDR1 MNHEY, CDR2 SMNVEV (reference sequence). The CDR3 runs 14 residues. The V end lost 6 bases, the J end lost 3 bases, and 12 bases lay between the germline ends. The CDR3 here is CASRGDGDYNEQFF. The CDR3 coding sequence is TGTGCCAGCAGAGGGGACGGCGACTACAATGAGCAGTTCTTC.

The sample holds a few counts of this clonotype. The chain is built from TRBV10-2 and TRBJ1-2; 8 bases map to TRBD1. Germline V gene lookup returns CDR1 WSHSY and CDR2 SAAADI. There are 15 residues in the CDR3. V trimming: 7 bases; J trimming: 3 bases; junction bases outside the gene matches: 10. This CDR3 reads CASTPNQGADYGYTF. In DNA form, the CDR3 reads TGCGCCAGCACCCCTAACCAGGGGGCAGACTATGGCTACACCTTC.

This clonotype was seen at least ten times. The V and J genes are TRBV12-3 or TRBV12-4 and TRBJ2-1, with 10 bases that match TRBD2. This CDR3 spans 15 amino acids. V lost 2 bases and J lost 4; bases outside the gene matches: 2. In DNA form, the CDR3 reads TGTGCCAGCAGTTTACTACTAGCGGGATACAATGAGCAGTTCTTC. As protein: CASSLLLAGYNEQFF.

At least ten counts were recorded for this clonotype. CDR3 in amino acids: CASRGGATREQYF. The DNA of the CDR3 is TGTGCCAGCAGAGGGGGGGCCACGAGGGAGCAGTACTTC. The J gene is TRBJ2-7, the V gene TRBV2; D perhaps matches TRBD2 (7 bases). Germline CDR1 reads SNHLY; CDR2 reads FYNNEI. The CDR3 runs to 13 residues. V dropped 6 bases and J dropped 7 bases, with 16 bases sitting between them.

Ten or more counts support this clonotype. CDR3 coding DNA: TGTGCCAGCAGAAAGCTAGCGGGAGGGCCGAGGGATACGCAGTATTTT. Amino acid sequence: CASRKLAGGPRDTQYF. J is TRBJ2-3 and V is TRBV6-2 or TRBV6-3, with TRBD2 identical over 12 bases. Trimming removed 6 bases from V and 6 bases from J; junction bases left unmatched: 10. CDR1 MNHEY and CDR2 SVGEGT come from the germline V gene. The CDR3 runs to 16 residues.

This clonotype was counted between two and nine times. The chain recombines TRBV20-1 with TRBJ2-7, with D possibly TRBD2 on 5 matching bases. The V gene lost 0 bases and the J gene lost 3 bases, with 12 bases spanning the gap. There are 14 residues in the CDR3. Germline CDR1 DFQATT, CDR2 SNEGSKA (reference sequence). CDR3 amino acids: CSARDVREFYEQYF. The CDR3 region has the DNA TGCAGTGCTAGAGATGTTAGGGAGTTCTACGAGCAGTACTTC.

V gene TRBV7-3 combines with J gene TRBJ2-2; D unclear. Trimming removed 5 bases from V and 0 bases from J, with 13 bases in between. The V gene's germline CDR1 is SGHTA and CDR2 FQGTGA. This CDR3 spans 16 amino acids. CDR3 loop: CASSKMGRANTGELFF. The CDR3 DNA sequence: TGTGCCAGCAGCAAAATGGGCCGGGCGAACACCGGGGAGCTGTTTTTT.

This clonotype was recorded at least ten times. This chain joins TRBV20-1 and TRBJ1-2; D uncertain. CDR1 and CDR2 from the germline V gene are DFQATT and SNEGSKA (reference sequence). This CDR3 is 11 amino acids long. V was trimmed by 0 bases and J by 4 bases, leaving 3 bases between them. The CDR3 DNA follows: TGCAGTGCTAGAGACCTCTATGGCTACACCTTC. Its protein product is CSARDLYGYTF.

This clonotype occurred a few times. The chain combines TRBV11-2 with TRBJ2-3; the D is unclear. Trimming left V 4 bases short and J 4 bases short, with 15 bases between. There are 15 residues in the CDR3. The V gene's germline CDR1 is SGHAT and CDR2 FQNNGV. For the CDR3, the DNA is TGTGCCAGCAGCTCAAAGTCTGACTTTGCAGATACGCAGTATTTT. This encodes CASSSKSDFADTQYF.

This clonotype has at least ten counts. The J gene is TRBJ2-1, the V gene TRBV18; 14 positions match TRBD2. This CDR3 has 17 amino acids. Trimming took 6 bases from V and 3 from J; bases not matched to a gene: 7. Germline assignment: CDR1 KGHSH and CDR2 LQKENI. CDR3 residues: CASSPGLAGVRYNEQFF. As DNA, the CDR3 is TGTGCCAGCTCGCCGGGACTAGCGGGAGTTCGCTACAATGAGCAGTTCTTC.

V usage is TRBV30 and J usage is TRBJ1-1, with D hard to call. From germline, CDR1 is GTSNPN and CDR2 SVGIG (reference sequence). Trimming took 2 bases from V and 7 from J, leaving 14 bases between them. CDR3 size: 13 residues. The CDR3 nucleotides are TGTGCCTGGAGTTCAAGTATGGGTCATGAAGCTTTCTTT. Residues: CAWSSSMGHEAFF.